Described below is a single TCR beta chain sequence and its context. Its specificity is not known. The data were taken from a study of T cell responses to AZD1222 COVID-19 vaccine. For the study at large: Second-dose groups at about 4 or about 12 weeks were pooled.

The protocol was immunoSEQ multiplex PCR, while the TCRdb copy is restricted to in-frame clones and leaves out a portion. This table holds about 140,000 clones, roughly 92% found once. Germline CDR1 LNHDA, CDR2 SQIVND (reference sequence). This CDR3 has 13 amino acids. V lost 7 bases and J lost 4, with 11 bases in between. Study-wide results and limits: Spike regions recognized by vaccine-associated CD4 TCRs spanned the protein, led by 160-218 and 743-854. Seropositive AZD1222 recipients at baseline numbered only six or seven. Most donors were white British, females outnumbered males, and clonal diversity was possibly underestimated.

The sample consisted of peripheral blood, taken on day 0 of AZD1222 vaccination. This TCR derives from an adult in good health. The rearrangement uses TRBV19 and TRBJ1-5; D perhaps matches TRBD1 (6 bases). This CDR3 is CASTSRGNQPQHF. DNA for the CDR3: TGTGCCAGTACCAGCAGGGGAAATCAGCCCCAGCATTTT.